Below are 19 T cell receptor beta chains sequenced from a single sample in a study of T cells after yellow fever vaccination. TCRdb reprocessed the 5' RACE reads with MiXCR, giving one entry per CDR3 protein. Of 300,000 to 400,000 distinct CDR3 sequences listed, about 10% were seen once; the top ten hold roughly 3%. The sequencing used CD4+ T cells sorted from PBMCs, collected 45 days after the yellow fever booster vaccination. The receptors here all came from a man younger than 35 who received the YFV17D yellow fever vaccine.

The chain carries TRBV29-1 and TRBJ1-3; D unclear. Germline-derived CDR1 and CDR2 are SQVTM and ANQGSEA. There are 13 residues in the CDR3. With 3 bases removed from V and 2 bases from J, the gap between germline ends came to 8 bases. The CDR3, as DNA: TGCAGCGTTGATGCCGCCCCTGGAAACACCATATATTTT. As protein: CSVDAAPGNTIYF.

Only a few counts were recorded for this clonotype. The genes are TRBV7-2 and TRBJ2-7; 8 nucleotides agree with TRBD2. The ends lost 4 bases at V and 7 bases at J; junction bases unmatched: 12. The CDR3 covers 15 residues. Germline V gene sequence: CDR1 SGHTA, CDR2 FQGNSA. The CDR3 loop reads CASSSRGSGVREQYF. Written as DNA, the CDR3 is TGTGCCAGCAGCTCCCGGGGTAGCGGGGTAAGGGAGCAGTACTTC.

The chain has TRBV19 and TRBJ2-7; D gene uncertain. The CDR3 totals 14 residues. V was pared by 0 bases and J by 3 bases, with 9 bases between. The germline CDR1 and CDR2 sequences are LNHDA and SQIVND (reference sequence). The CDR3 region has the DNA TGTGCCAGTAGTATAGATAACTGGGGCTACGAGCAGTACTTC. It yields the protein CASSIDNWGYEQYF. Filled out from reference TRBV19 and TRBJ2-7, the complete variable domain reads DGGITQSPKYLFRKEGQNVTLSCEQNLNHDAMYWYRQDPGQGLRLIYYSQIVNDFQKGDIAEGYSVSREKKESFPLTVTSAQKNPTAFYLCASSIDNWGYEQYFGPGTRLTVT.

Comment on this clonotype: A junction end diverges from the germline sequence, so it may reflect a read error. The chain couples TRBV7-2 to TRBJ1-2; D is unresolved. CDR1 and CDR2 from the germline V gene are SGHTA and FQGNSA. The length of the CDR3 is 13 residues. The CDR3 is CASSPDVNYGFTF. CDR3 nucleotides: TGTGCCAGCAGTCCGGACGTTAACTATGGCTTCACCTTC.

The J gene is TRBJ2-4, the V gene TRBV5-1, with D tentatively TRBD1 (5 bases). V was clipped by 0 bases and J by 0 bases, with 10 bases between them. CDR1 is SGHRS and CDR2 is YFSETQ in the germline V gene. CDR3 size: 16 residues. The CDR3 protein is CASSLGQFLAKNIQYF. Written as DNA, the CDR3 is TGCGCCAGCAGCTTGGGACAGTTCCTAGCCAAAAACATTCAGTACTTC. Filled out from reference TRBV5-1 and TRBJ2-4, the complete variable domain reads KAGVTQTPRYLIKTRGQQVTLSCSPISGHRSVSWYQQTPGQGLQFLFEYFSETQRNKGNFPGRFSGRQFSNSRSEMNVSTLELGDSALYLCASSLGQFLAKNIQYFGAGTRLSVL.

The chain couples TRBV21-1 to TRBJ1-1. TRBV21-1 is deemed a pseudogene. The CDR3 has 18 residues. CDR3 residues: CASSKGFQVMGMNTEAFF. The CDR3 DNA follows: TGTGCCAGCAGCAAAGGGTTTCAGGTGATGGGTATGAACACTGAAGCTTTCTTT.

The chain couples TRBV24-1 to TRBJ2-2; TRBD1 aligns across 7 bases. The CDR3 loop spans 16 amino acids. From germline, CDR1 is KGHDR and CDR2 SFDVKD. Germline trimming cut 3 bases from V and 2 bases from J; bases unmatched to any gene: 5. The CDR3 loop is CATSDVRDSNTGELFF. DNA for the CDR3: TGTGCCACCAGTGATGTACGGGACAGCAACACCGGGGAGCTGTTTTTT.

The chain carries TRBV18 and TRBJ1-4, with D hard to call. CDR1 KGHSH and CDR2 LQKENI come from the germline V gene. V gave up 3 bases and J gave up 0 bases, with 8 bases separating them. This CDR3 region has 15 residues. The chain's CDR3 is CASSPRESTNEKLFF. CDR3 DNA sequence: TGTGCCAGCTCACCGCGGGAATCAACTAATGAAAAACTGTTTTTT.

There are many counts of this clonotype. The CDR3 reads CASSFQTSGVTDTQYF. The CDR3 DNA is TGCGCCAGCAGCTTCCAGACTAGCGGCGTCACAGATACGCAGTATTTT. V gene TRBV5-1 combines with J gene TRBJ2-3; 9 bases line up with TRBD2. Germline assignment: CDR1 SGHRS and CDR2 YFSETQ. V was clipped by 2 bases and J by 2 bases; unmatched bases: 6. CDR3 length equals 16 residues.

The table lists this clonotype with a few counts. The V gene is TRBV5-1, the J gene TRBJ2-3, with D tentatively TRBD2 (5 bases). The germline V and J ends were trimmed by 0 bases and 4 bases, with 9 bases remaining between them. Per the germline V gene, CDR1 is SGHRS and CDR2 is YFSETQ. The CDR3 loop spans 14 amino acids. CDR3 sequence: CASSLAQEADTQYF. CDR3 sequence (DNA): TGCGCCAGCAGCTTGGCCCAGGAGGCAGATACGCAGTATTTT.

The chain combines TRBV5-1 with TRBJ1-4; 7 nucleotides align to TRBD1. Losses at the gene ends were 4 bases for V and 4 bases for J; bases not matched to a gene: 4. This CDR3 comprises 14 residues. Germline values: CDR1 SGHRS, CDR2 YFSETQ. The CDR3 region has the DNA TGCGCCAGCAGCAGACGGGACAGTAATGAAAAACTGTTTTTT. Residues: CASSRRDSNEKLFF.

V gene TRBV5-5 combines with J gene TRBJ1-5; D not certain. CDR1 and CDR2 (germline): SGHKS, YYEKEE (reference sequence). This CDR3 comprises 15 residues. Trimming shortened V by 1 base and J by 3 bases, and 11 bases separated the two germline ends. CDR3 nucleotide sequence: TGTGCCAGCAGCTTGTGGGGATTCCTCAATCAGCCCCAGCATTTT. This translates into CASSLWGFLNQPQHF.

The chain uses TRBV2 and TRBJ2-1; D is ambiguous. Between the trimmed V and J ends, which lost 5 bases and 2 bases, there was a span of 13 bases. This CDR3 contains 15 residues. Germline V CDR1 and CDR2: SNHLY, FYNNEI. The chain's CDR3 is CASSPRRSPYNEQFF. CDR3 coding DNA: TGTGCCAGCAGTCCCCGACGGAGCCCCTACAATGAGCAGTTCTTC.

This clonotype was detected many times. The CDR3 nucleotides read TGTGCCAGCAGTTACAGAGGAAACACTGAAGCTTTCTTT. This codes for CASSYRGNTEAFF. V is TRBV6-5 and J is TRBJ1-1; D uncertain. Trimming stripped 2 bases from V and 2 bases from J, with 6 bases between. This CDR3 has 13 amino acids. CDR1 and CDR2 (germline): MNHEY, SVGAGI.

This clonotype was counted a few times. The chain links TRBV30 to TRBJ1-1, with 8 bases lining up with TRBD1. There are 11 residues in the CDR3. V dropped 8 bases and J dropped 8; count of bases not matched to a gene: 7. The germline CDR1 and CDR2 sequences are GTSNPN and SVGIG (reference sequence). CDR3 loop: CAADRGLEAFF. The DNA of the CDR3 is TGTGCCGCCGACAGGGGCTTAGAAGCTTTCTTT.

The chain has TRBV10-3 and TRBJ2-1; D could derive from TRBD1 or TRBD2 (5 bases each). The V end lost 7 bases, the J end lost 9 bases, and 19 bases lay between the germline ends. Germline loops: CDR1 ENHRY, CDR2 SYGVKD. The CDR3 extends over 14 amino acids. Here the CDR3 DNA reads TGTGCCATCAACCCCCGGGACCCAAGCGGTGAGCAGTTCTTC. Protein sequence: CAINPRDPSGEQFF.

V usage is TRBV5-1 and J usage is TRBJ2-3; TRBD2 matches at 15 bases. Germline CDR1 and CDR2: SGHRS and YFSETQ. There are 17 residues in the CDR3. The J segment lost 2 bases and the V segment lost 2 bases, leaving 3 bases of the junction unmatched. CDR3 amino acids: CASSLGTSGGTTDTQYF. The CDR3 region has the DNA TGCGCCAGCAGCTTAGGGACTAGCGGGGGGACCACAGATACGCAGTATTTT.

This clonotype was observed a handful of times. The chain employs TRBV5-1 and TRBJ1-2, with a tentative D call TRBD1 (6 bases). V was trimmed by 6 bases and J by 0 bases, leaving 21 bases between them. CDR1 is SGHRS, CDR2 YFSETQ, per germline. This CDR3 region has 17 residues. The DNA of the CDR3 is TGCGCCAGCAACCCGACAGGAGGTCCGTTAGCTAACTATGGCTACACCTTC. It encodes CASNPTGGPLANYGYTF.

CDR3 DNA: TGTGCCAGCAGCTTAATGGCAGGGCTGGGCACTGAAGCTTTCTTT. It codes for CASSLMAGLGTEAFF. The chain joins TRBV7-3 to TRBJ1-1; D possibly corresponds to TRBD1 (5 bases). The CDR3 sequence is 15 residues long. Trimming cost V 1 base and J 4 bases, with 13 bases left between them. Germline V lookup: CDR1 SGHTA, CDR2 FQGTGA.